This paragraph covers one TCR beta chain sequence. As originally analysed: Nucleated cell counts were estimated from reference gene primer amplification. Profiling relied on immunoSEQ multiplex PCR, and the TCRdb table lists in-frame clones only, not all of them. V and J calls and clone size are those listed in that table; D and trimming were worked out from the DNA. The sample gives about half a million clones, 80% to 90% of which show up once; approximately 2.9% is in the top ten. The sample comes from a study of blood T cell repertoires in COVID-19. Across the study: Sites across the United States, Italy and Spain contributed samples from acute and convalescent COVID-19.

This CDR3 comprises 16 residues. Germline V gene lookup returns CDR1 SNHLY and CDR2 FYNNEI. Between the trimmed V and J ends, which lost 4 bases and 3 bases, there was a span of 17 bases. The source material was peripheral blood. The TCR sequence derives from a human donor in a cohort sampled during active COVID-19. The chain uses TRBV2 and TRBJ2-3; the D gene is possibly TRBD2 (5 bases). CDR3 loop: CASSGAGVNPTDTQYF. The CDR3 coding sequence is TGTGCCAGCAGTGGCGCCGGGGTCAATCCGACAGATACGCAGTATTTT.